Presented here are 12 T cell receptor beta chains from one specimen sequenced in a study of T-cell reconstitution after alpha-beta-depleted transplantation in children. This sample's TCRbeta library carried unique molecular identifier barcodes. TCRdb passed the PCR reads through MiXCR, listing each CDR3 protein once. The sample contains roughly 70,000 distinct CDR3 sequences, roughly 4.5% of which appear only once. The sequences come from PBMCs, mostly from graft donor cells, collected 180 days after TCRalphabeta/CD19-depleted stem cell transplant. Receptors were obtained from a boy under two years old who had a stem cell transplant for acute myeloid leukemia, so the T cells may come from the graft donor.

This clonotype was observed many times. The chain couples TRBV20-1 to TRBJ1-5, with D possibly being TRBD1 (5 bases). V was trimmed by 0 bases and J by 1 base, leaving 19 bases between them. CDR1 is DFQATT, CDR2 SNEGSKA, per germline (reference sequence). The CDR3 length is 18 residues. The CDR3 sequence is CSARDRQGGRLSNQPQHF. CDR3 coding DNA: TGCAGTGCTAGAGATAGGCAGGGCGGGCGGTTGAGCAATCAGCCCCAGCATTTT.

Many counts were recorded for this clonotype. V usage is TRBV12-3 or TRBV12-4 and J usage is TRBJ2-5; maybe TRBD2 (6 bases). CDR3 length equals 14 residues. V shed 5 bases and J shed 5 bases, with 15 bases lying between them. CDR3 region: CASSPNWREETQYF. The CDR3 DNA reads TGTGCCAGCAGTCCCAACTGGAGGGAGGAGACCCAGTACTTC.

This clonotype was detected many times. DNA for the CDR3: TGTGCCAGCAGTTCTACAGGACTAGCGGGGTTGTTAGTTAGTGAGCAGTTCTTC. Translated, it gives CASSSTGLAGLLVSEQFF. The chain combines TRBV28 with TRBJ2-1; TRBD2 matches at 12 bases. Germline CDR1 and CDR2: MDHEN and SYDVKM. With V trimmed by 4 bases and J by 9 bases, 16 bases remained unmatched. The CDR3 runs to 18 residues.

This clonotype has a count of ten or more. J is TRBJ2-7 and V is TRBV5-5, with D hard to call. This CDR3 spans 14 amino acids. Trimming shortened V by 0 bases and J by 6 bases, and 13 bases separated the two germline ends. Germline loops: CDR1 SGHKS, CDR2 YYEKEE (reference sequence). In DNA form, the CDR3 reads TGTGCCAGCAGCTTGGAGCCCCCCTACGGCGAGCAGTACGTC. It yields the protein CASSLEPPYGEQYV.

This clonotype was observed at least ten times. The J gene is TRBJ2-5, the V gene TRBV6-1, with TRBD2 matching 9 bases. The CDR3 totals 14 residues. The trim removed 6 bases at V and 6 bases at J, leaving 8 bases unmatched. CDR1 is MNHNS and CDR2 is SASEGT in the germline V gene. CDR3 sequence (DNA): TGTGCCAGCAGCCCGGGACTAGCTTGGAAGACCCAGTACTTC. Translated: CASSPGLAWKTQYF.

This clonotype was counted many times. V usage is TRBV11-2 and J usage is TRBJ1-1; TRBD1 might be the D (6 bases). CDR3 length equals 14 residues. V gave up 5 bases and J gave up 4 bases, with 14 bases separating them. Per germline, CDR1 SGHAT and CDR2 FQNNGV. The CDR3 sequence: CASSPRIGGTEAFF. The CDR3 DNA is TGTGCCAGCAGCCCCCGGATAGGGGGCACTGAAGCTTTCTTT. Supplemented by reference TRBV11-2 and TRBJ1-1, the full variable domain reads EAGVAQSPRYKIIEKRQSVAFWCNPISGHATLYWYQQILGQGPKLLIQFQNNGVVDDSQLPKDRFSAERLKGVDSTLKIQPAKLEDSAVYLCASSPRIGGTEAFFGQGTRLTVV.

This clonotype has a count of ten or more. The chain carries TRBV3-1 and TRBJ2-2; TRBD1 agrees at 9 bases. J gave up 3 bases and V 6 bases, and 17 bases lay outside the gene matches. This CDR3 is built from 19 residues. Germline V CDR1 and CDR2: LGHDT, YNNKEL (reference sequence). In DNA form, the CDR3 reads TGTGCCAGCAGTCCACATTACTCCGGGACAGGGATGTACACCGGGGAGCTGTTTTTT. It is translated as CASSPHYSGTGMYTGELFF.

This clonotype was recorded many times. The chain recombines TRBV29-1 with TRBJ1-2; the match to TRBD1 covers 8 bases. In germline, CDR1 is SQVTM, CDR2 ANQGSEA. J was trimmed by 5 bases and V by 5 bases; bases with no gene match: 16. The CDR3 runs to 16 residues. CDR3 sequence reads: CSVQRRGGQEGYGYTF. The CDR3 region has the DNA TGCAGCGTTCAAAGAAGAGGGGGACAGGAAGGGTATGGCTACACCTTC.

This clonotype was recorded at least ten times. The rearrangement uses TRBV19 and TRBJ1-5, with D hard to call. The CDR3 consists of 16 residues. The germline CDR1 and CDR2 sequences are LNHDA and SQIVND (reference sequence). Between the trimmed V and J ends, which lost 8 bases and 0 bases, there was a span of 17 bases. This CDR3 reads CASDGRHRDSNQPQHF. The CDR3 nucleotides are TGTGCCAGTGACGGGCGACATAGGGATAGCAATCAGCCCCAGCATTTT.

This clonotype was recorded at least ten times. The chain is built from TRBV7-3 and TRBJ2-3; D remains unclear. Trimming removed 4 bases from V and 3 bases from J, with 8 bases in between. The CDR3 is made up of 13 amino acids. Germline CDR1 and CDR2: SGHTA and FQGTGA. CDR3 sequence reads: CASSWAYTDTQYF. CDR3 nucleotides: TGTGCCAGCAGCTGGGCTTATACAGATACGCAGTATTTT.

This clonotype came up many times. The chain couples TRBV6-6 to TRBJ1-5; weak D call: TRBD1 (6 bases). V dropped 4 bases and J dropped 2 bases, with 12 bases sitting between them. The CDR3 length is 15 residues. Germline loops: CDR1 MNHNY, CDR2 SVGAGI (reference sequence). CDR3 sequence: CASSFDRWGNQPQHF. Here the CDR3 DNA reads TGTGCCAGCAGTTTCGACAGGTGGGGCAATCAGCCCCAGCATTTT.

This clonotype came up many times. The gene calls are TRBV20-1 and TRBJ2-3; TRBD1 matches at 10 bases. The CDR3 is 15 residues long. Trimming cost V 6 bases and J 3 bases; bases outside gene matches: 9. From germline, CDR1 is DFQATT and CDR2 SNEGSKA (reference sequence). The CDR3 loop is CSAPMRQGATDTQYF. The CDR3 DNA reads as TGCAGTGCCCCGATGAGACAGGGGGCAACAGATACGCAGTATTTT.